These 32 T cell receptor beta chains were sequenced from one sample in a study of CD8 T cells in ankylosing spondylitis. TCRdb re-analysed the 5' RACE reads in MiXCR, keeping a single row per CDR3 protein. Among hundreds of thousands of distinct CDR3 sequences, around 25% were seen once, and the ten largest hold approximately 6.6%. The specimen was blood, either unsorted or a sorted T cell fraction (not recorded which). The receptors shown here come from a male donor with ankylosing spondylitis or in good health (not recorded which).

The sample holds many counts of this clonotype. The chain carries TRBV5-5 and TRBJ2-7; D is unresolved. Between the trimmed V and J ends, which lost 3 bases and 6 bases, there was a span of 16 bases. The CDR3 is 14 amino acids. Germline CDR1 is SGHKS and CDR2 is YYEKEE (reference sequence). In DNA form, the CDR3 reads TGTGCCAGCAGCTCAACGGCCCATCGGAGCGAGCAGTACTTC. Amino acid sequence: CASSSTAHRSEQYF.

This clonotype has a count of ten or more. The rearrangement uses TRBV12-3 or TRBV12-4 and TRBJ1-2, with a possible D match to TRBD1 (6 bases). The CDR3 spans 15 residues. Trimming left V 1 base short and J 4 bases short, with 13 bases between. The CDR3 region has the DNA TGTGCCAGCAGTTTAGGGGCAGGGGAGAGCTATGGCTACACCTTC. It encodes CASSLGAGESYGYTF.

In regard to this clonotype: This may stem from a read error, because a much larger clone lies one nucleotide away. The rearrangement joins TRBV7-2 to TRBJ2-7; 7 positions match TRBD1. This CDR3 is built from 15 residues. CDR1 SGHTA and CDR2 FQGNSA come from the germline V gene. V was clipped by 2 bases and J by 8 bases; unmatched bases: 12. The CDR3 is CASSLLWTGSSKQYF. The CDR3 DNA sequence: TGTGCCAGCAGCTTACTCTGGACAGGTTCCTCCAAGCAGTACTTC.

This clonotype has ten or more counts. The rearrangement joins TRBV20-1 to TRBJ2-7; 8 bases agree with TRBD2. The CDR3 is 14 amino acids. The V and J ends lost 3 bases and 2 bases, in that order; junction bases with no gene match: 6. CDR1 is DFQATT and CDR2 is SNEGSKA in the germline V gene (reference sequence). Here the CDR3 reads CSARYLAGTYEQYF. The CDR3 region has the DNA TGCAGTGCTAGGTACCTAGCGGGCACCTACGAGCAGTACTTC.

This clonotype has at least ten counts. The V gene is TRBV5-1, the J gene TRBJ2-7; D call uncertain. Germline loops: CDR1 SGHRS, CDR2 YFSETQ. V lost 5 bases and J 4 bases, leaving 10 bases between the germline ends. The CDR3 is 12 residues long. Here the CDR3 DNA reads TGCGCCAGCAGGACGGGCCGGTACGAGCAGTACTTC. Encoded protein: CASRTGRYEQYF.

This sequence joins TRBV11-2 and TRBJ2-1; 11 nucleotides align to TRBD2. The germline V gene has CDR1 SGHAT and CDR2 FQNNGV. This CDR3 is 15 amino acids long. The V gene end was trimmed by 7 bases and the J gene end by 5 bases; junction bases not matched to a gene: 7. As DNA, the CDR3 is TGTGCCAGCACCCCCGGGACTAGCGGTAACAATGAGCAGTTCTTC. Its protein product is CASTPGTSGNNEQFF.

This clonotype has a count of ten or more. Compared with germline, one end of the junction differs, possibly owing to a read error. This rearrangement joins TRBV4-1 to TRBJ2-3; 8 bases are shared with TRBD2. Germline V gene data show CDR1 as MGHRA and CDR2 as YSYEKL. The CDR3 is made up of 14 amino acids. This chain's CDR3 is CASRTSASTDTQYF. The CDR3 nucleotides read TGCGCCAGCAGGACTAGCGCCAGCACGGATACGCAGTATTTT.

On this clonotype itself: This may be a read error, as it is one base from a much larger clone. The rearrangement uses TRBV7-3 and TRBJ2-1, with a possible D match to TRBD2 (5 bases). The V end lost 2 bases, the J end lost 11 bases, and 10 bases lay between the germline ends. This CDR3 spans 12 amino acids. Germline V lookup: CDR1 SGHTA, CDR2 FQGTGA. CDR3 coding DNA: TGTGCCAGCAGCTTACTAGCAAATAAGCAGTTCTTC. It codes for CASSLLANKQFF.

The rearrangement uses TRBV12-3 or TRBV12-4 and TRBJ1-2, with D hard to call. There are 14 residues in the CDR3. V lost 3 bases and J 2 bases, leaving 10 bases between the germline ends. CDR3 region: CASSLRHLNYGYTF. CDR3 DNA sequence: TGTGCCAGCAGTTTGAGACATCTCAACTATGGCTACACCTTC.

Note on this clonotype: This may arise from a read error, as a much more abundant clone is one base away. The V and J genes are TRBV20-1 and TRBJ2-3; D call uncertain. V was cut by 6 bases and J by 0 bases, with 13 bases left in between. Looked up from germline, CDR1 is DFQATT and CDR2 is SNEGSKA (reference sequence). This CDR3 spans 14 amino acids. CDR3 DNA: TGCAGTGCGAAGACTGGATCTAGCACAGATACGCAGTATTTT. The encoded protein is CSAKTGSSTDTQYF.

This clonotype was detected a few times. The chain employs TRBV9 and TRBJ1-1; possible D gene TRBD1, 6 bases. Between the trimmed V and J ends, which lost 4 bases and 0 bases, there was a span of 10 bases. The germline V gene encodes CDR1 SGDLS and CDR2 YYNGEE. The CDR3 totals 14 residues. CDR3 in amino acids: CASSTGGVNTEAFF. CDR3 nucleotide sequence: TGTGCCAGCAGCACCGGGGGCGTGAACACTGAAGCTTTCTTT.

V gene TRBV18 combines with J gene TRBJ1-6; possible D gene TRBD1, 6 bases. Germline lookup yields CDR1 KGHSH and CDR2 LQKENI. Deletions cut 6 bases from V and 8 bases from J, with 11 bases between. CDR3 length: 13 amino acids. The CDR3 reads CASSDHRDSPLHF. The CDR3 DNA sequence: TGTGCCAGCTCGGACCACAGGGATTCACCCCTCCACTTT.

The chain links TRBV3-1 to TRBJ2-7; D is undetermined. This CDR3 is 15 amino acids long. Germline V gene data show CDR1 as LGHDT and CDR2 as YNNKEL (reference sequence). Trimming removed 0 bases from V and 1 base from J, with 10 bases in between. CDR3 amino acids: CASSQEARSSYEQYF. For the CDR3, the DNA is TGTGCCAGCAGCCAAGAAGCAAGGAGTTCCTACGAGCAGTACTTC.

The rearrangement joins TRBV27 to TRBJ2-3; tentatively, D is TRBD2 (6 bases). V was trimmed by 3 bases and J by 2 bases, leaving 9 bases between them. Germline values: CDR1 MNHEY, CDR2 SMNVEV (reference sequence). CDR3 length: 14 residues. CDR3 residues: CASSFGRNTDTQYF. CDR3 coding DNA: TGTGCCAGCAGTTTCGGGAGAAACACAGATACGCAGTATTTT.

The gene calls are TRBV20-1 and TRBJ2-6; D call uncertain. Germline V gene lookup returns CDR1 DFQATT and CDR2 SNEGSKA (reference sequence). V lost 5 bases and J lost 3, with 8 bases in between. The CDR3 sequence is 13 residues long. DNA for the CDR3: TGCAGTGCTGACATTGGTGGGGCCAACGTCCTGACTTTC. Translation: CSADIGGANVLTF.

The rearrangement uses TRBV4-3 and TRBJ2-5; no reliable D call. Germline loops: CDR1 LGHNA, CDR2 YSLEER. Deletions cut 0 bases from V and 7 bases from J, with 15 bases between. The CDR3 sequence is 15 residues long. CDR3 in DNA: TGCGCCAGCAGCCAAGATACGGCGGCCGCAGGGACCCAGTACTTC. Translation gives CASSQDTAAAGTQYF.

The CDR3 reads CSATYGSSTDTQYF. The CDR3 DNA sequence: TGCAGTGCTACCTACGGCTCTAGCACAGATACGCAGTATTTT. V is TRBV20-1 and J is TRBJ2-3; D is ambiguous. V lost 4 bases and J 0 bases, leaving 11 bases between the germline ends. Germline V CDR1 and CDR2: DFQATT, SNEGSKA (reference sequence). The CDR3 spans 14 residues.

This chain links TRBV24-1 with TRBJ2-5; maybe TRBD1 (6 bases). Germline lookup yields CDR1 KGHDR and CDR2 SFDVKD. This CDR3 is 13 amino acids long. With 7 bases removed from V and 5 bases from J, the gap between germline ends came to 13 bases. The CDR3 nucleotides read TGTGCCACCAGGACAGGCACCCGGGAGACCCAGTACTTC. This gives the protein CATRTGTRETQYF.

This clonotype showed up just a few times. The rearrangement links TRBV29-1 to TRBJ2-7; D gene ambiguous. Looked up from germline, CDR1 is SQVTM and CDR2 is ANQGSEA. V gave up 0 bases and J gave up 2 bases, with 11 bases separating them. CDR3 size: 14 residues. The DNA for the CDR3 is TGCAGCGTTGAAGAGGGCCAGGACCCCTACGAGCAGTACTTC. Its protein is CSVEEGQDPYEQYF.

This clonotype was counted at least ten times. The chain recombines TRBV20-1 with TRBJ2-7; D perhaps matches TRBD1 (5 bases). V was cut by 4 bases and J by 0 bases, with 10 bases left in between. Germline values: CDR1 DFQATT, CDR2 SNEGSKA (reference sequence). The CDR3 is made up of 13 amino acids. The DNA of the CDR3 is TGCAGTGCTAACCGACAGAGCTCCTACGAGCAGTACTTC. The encoded protein is CSANRQSSYEQYF.

Here the CDR3 reads CSAREVVGEKLFF. DNA for the CDR3: TGCAGTGCTAGAGAAGTGGTCGGCGAAAAACTGTTTTTT. This rearrangement joins TRBV20-1 to TRBJ1-4; no clear D gene. Looked up from germline, CDR1 is DFQATT and CDR2 is SNEGSKA (reference sequence). The CDR3 is 13 amino acids. Trimming removed 0 bases at V and 8 bases at J, with 10 bases between.

This clonotype was detected a few times. The chain recombines TRBV9 with TRBJ1-2; tentative D call: TRBD1 (5 bases). The CDR3 totals 16 residues. Germline loops: CDR1 SGDLS, CDR2 YYNGEE. V was pared by 0 bases and J by 0 bases, with 12 bases between. The CDR3 DNA reads TGTGCCAGCAGCGTAGGGGGCTACTATACTAACTATGGCTACACCTTC. Translation: CASSVGGYYTNYGYTF.

The chain is built from TRBV12-3 or TRBV12-4 and TRBJ2-7; D is possibly TRBD1 (5 bases). The CDR3 is made up of 16 amino acids. With 2 bases removed from V and 2 bases from J, the gap between germline ends came to 16 bases. CDR3 sequence reads: CASSLRGAVLAYEQYF. The CDR3 nucleotides read TGTGCCAGCAGTTTACGTGGGGCAGTCCTAGCCTACGAGCAGTACTTC.

The chain uses TRBV18 and TRBJ2-1, with a weak D call TRBD2 (5 bases). Germline V gives CDR1 KGHSH, CDR2 LQKENI. This CDR3 contains 12 residues. V dropped 3 bases and J dropped 10 bases, with 10 bases sitting between them. CDR3 coding DNA: TGTGCCAGCTCACCTGACTACGGGGAGCAGTTCTTC. It encodes CASSPDYGEQFF.

Many counts were recorded for this clonotype. The V call is TRBV7-6, the J call TRBJ1-2; 10 bases match TRBD1. Trimming removed 5 bases from V and 4 bases from J; junction bases left unmatched: 10. The length of the CDR3 is 16 residues. Germline V gene lookup returns CDR1 SGHVS and CDR2 FNYEAQ. In DNA, the CDR3 is TGTGCCAGCAGCCCAACCGGGACAGGGGCCCTCTATGGCTACACCTTC. This sequence encodes CASSPTGTGALYGYTF.

This clonotype was counted at least ten times. The J gene is TRBJ1-5, the V gene TRBV9, with unresolved D. This CDR3 contains 15 residues. The germline V and J ends were trimmed by 4 bases and 0 bases, with 11 bases remaining between them. CDR1 and CDR2 from the germline V gene are SGDLS and YYNGEE. The CDR3 is CASSLDGDSNQPQHF. The DNA for the CDR3 is TGTGCCAGCAGCCTCGACGGGGATAGCAATCAGCCCCAGCATTTT.

This clonotype was recorded a few times. The chain carries TRBV20-1 and TRBJ2-1; TRBD2 aligns across 9 bases. Germline V gene sequence: CDR1 DFQATT, CDR2 SNEGSKA (reference sequence). This CDR3 is built from 16 residues. With 2 bases clipped from V and 3 bases from J, the junction kept 8 bases outside the gene matches. CDR3 DNA sequence: TGCAGTGCTAGATCCTACCCTAGCGGGATCTACAATGAGCAGTTCTTC. This gives the protein CSARSYPSGIYNEQFF.

This clonotype was seen more than once but under ten times. The CDR3 DNA sequence: TGCAGTGCTAGAGATTTGGACAGGGGGTTCTACAATGAGCAGTTCTTC. It encodes CSARDLDRGFYNEQFF. The genes are TRBV20-1 and TRBJ2-1; 10 bases are a match to TRBD1. From germline, CDR1 is DFQATT and CDR2 SNEGSKA (reference sequence). This CDR3 spans 16 amino acids. J gave up 3 bases and V 0 bases, and 5 bases lay outside the gene matches.

The V gene is TRBV20-1, the J gene TRBJ2-1; 14 bases align to TRBD2. Germline loops: CDR1 DFQATT, CDR2 SNEGSKA (reference sequence). Trimming cost V 6 bases and J 9 bases; bases outside gene matches: 7. This CDR3 has 14 residues. For the CDR3, the DNA is TGCAGTGCCCCAGGACTAGCGGGAGGTGGTGAGCAGTTCTTC. Translating gives CSAPGLAGGGEQFF.

J is TRBJ2-3 and V is TRBV6-5; D is ambiguous. Trimming took off 0 bases at V and 3 bases at J, with 10 bases between the two ends. The CDR3 totals 15 residues. The germline V gene encodes CDR1 MNHEY and CDR2 SVGAGI. The CDR3 sequence is CASSYSWLRTDTQYF. The CDR3 DNA is TGTGCCAGCAGTTACTCGTGGTTGCGGACAGATACGCAGTATTTT.

V is TRBV10-3 and J is TRBJ2-1, with a possible D match to TRBD2 (5 bases). Looked up from germline, CDR1 is ENHRY and CDR2 is SYGVKD. The CDR3 covers 13 residues. The V gene lost 3 bases and the J gene lost 7 bases, with 10 bases spanning the gap. This CDR3 is CAISDPDLNEQFF. The CDR3 DNA sequence: TGTGCCATCAGTGACCCGGACTTAAATGAGCAGTTCTTC.

This clonotype was counted ten times or more. The CDR3 here is CASSQDAGTGARNEQFF. CDR3 DNA: TGCGCCAGCAGCCAAGATGCCGGGACAGGGGCGCGCAATGAGCAGTTCTTC. The chain employs TRBV4-3 and TRBJ2-1, with 10 bases matching TRBD1. V was pared by 0 bases and J by 6 bases, with 8 bases of the junction left unmatched. CDR1 is LGHNA, CDR2 YSLEER, per germline. This CDR3 is built from 17 residues.